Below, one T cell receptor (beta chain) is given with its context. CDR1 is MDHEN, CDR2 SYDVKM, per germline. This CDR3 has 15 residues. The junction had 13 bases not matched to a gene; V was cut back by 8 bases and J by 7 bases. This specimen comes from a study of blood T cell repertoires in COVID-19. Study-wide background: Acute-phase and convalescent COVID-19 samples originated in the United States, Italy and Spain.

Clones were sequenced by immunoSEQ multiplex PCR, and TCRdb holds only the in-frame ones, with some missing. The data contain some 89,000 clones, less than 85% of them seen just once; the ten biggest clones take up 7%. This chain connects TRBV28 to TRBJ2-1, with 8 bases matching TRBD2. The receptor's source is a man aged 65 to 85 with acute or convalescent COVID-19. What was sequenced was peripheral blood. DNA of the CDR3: TGTGCCAGCGGACCCAGGGCGGGAGGAAAAAATGAGCAGTTCTTC. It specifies CASGPRAGGKNEQFF.